This T cell receptor beta chain was observed in a study of CD8+ T cells in alopecia areata. Overall study: It was approximately 7-11-week-old female C3H/HeJ mice that received skin from approximately 6-13-month-old C3H/HeJ graft donors with spontaneous alopecia.

Study-level findings and limits: Relative to normal scalp, lesional scalp, especially alopecia totalis/universalis, showed higher clonality.

This clone came up a few times. Its specificity is not known. Gene names denote mouse genes. The missing CDR3 end, 4 residues past where the read stops, is filled in from the germline J gene. CDR3 size: 12 residues. CDR1 FNHDT and CDR2 SITEND come from the germline V gene (reference sequence). The V and J ends lost 5 bases and 4 bases, in that order; junction bases with no gene match: 2. Reverse transcribed after extraction, RNA yielded cDNA as the sequencing template. The data were produced by immunoSEQ multiplex PCR, yet TCRdb's version contains in-frame clones alone and is incomplete. The counts give 200,000 to 300,000 clones, none of them seen only once; roughly 1.2% is held by the top ten. Using CD4, CD8alpha, NKG2D, NKG2ACE and other markers, pooled cutaneous lymph node cells were sorted.

This TCR was recovered from a C3H/HeJ mouse with alopecia areata. For the strain, the MHC haplotype given is H2-k. Sequenced: CD4+ T cells sorted from a lymph node. V usage is TRBV19 and J usage is TRBJ1-1; TRBD1 matches 7 bases. The part of the CDR3 DNA that was read is TGTGCCAGCAGGGGGGACAGCACA. Translated, it gives CASRGDST. The entire CDR3 sequence reads CASRGDSTEVFF.